The 13 T cell receptor beta chains in this list originate from one sample, sequenced in a study of shared clonotypes between healthy human individuals. Assay used: immunoSEQ multiplex PCR; TCRdb lists only in-frame clones, some missing. The data hold fewer than 3 million clones, with around 90% observed a single time. Sequenced sample: naive CD4+ T cells from PBMCs. Subset in this sample: CD45RA+ positively selected. All receptors come from a man between 18 and 29 years old in good health. Some clones in this sample may be carry-over from other donors' samples.

This clone was counted a single time. The V call is TRBV5-1, the J call TRBJ2-7; TRBD2 aligns across 10 bases. Trimming cost V 0 bases and J 7 bases; bases outside gene matches: 7. CDR1 SGHRS and CDR2 YFSETQ come from the germline V gene. This CDR3 region has 15 residues. Here the CDR3 DNA reads TGCGCCAGCAGCTTGGGGTCTAGCGGGAGTCGAGAGCAGTACTTC. It specifies CASSLGSSGSREQYF.

The J gene is TRBJ1-1, the V gene TRBV6-1, with 10 positions matching TRBD1. Trimming took 4 bases from V and 1 from J; bases not matched to a gene: 9. The germline CDR1 and CDR2 sequences are MNHNS and SASEGT. The CDR3 is 17 residues long. For the CDR3, the DNA is TGTGCCAGCAGTGTCGGATGGACAGGGGGAAGGAACACTGAAGCTTTCTTT. Its protein is CASSVGWTGGRNTEAFF.

The count of this clone is one. The genes are TRBV28 and TRBJ1-6, with 8 bases lining up with TRBD1. V lost 6 bases and J lost 8; bases outside the gene matches: 6. CDR1 MDHEN and CDR2 SYDVKM come from the germline V gene. The length of the CDR3 is 14 residues. CDR3 in amino acids: CASSLGQAYSPLHF. CDR3 DNA sequence: TGTGCCAGCAGCCTGGGACAGGCTTATTCACCCCTCCACTTT.

J is TRBJ1-1 and V is TRBV19, with D unresolved. The germline V gene has CDR1 LNHDA and CDR2 SQIVND (reference sequence). Trimming left V 7 bases short and J 4 bases short, with 13 bases between. This CDR3 region has 13 residues. The CDR3 nucleotides are TGTGCCAGTACCTCGGCCGCGGGCACTGAAGCTTTCTTT. Translated, it gives CASTSAAGTEAFF.

The chain couples TRBV5-4 to TRBJ2-3; 11 bases line up with TRBD2. CDR1 and CDR2 (germline): SGHNT, YYREEE (reference sequence). Germline trimming cut 4 bases from V and 6 bases from J; bases unmatched to any gene: 10. The CDR3 length is 16 residues. This chain's CDR3 is CASSDIAGGPGDTQYF. CDR3 coding DNA: TGTGCCAGCAGCGACATAGCGGGAGGGCCTGGTGATACGCAGTATTTT.

The J gene is TRBJ1-2, the V gene TRBV6-6, with TRBD1 matching 9 bases. The germline gives CDR1 MNHNY, CDR2 SVGAGI (reference sequence). After removal of 6 bases from V and 4 bases from J, the junction contained 9 bases not matched to a gene. This CDR3 has 15 residues. CDR3 residues: CASSQTGGVGYGYTF. CDR3 sequence (DNA): TGTGCCAGCAGCCAGACAGGGGGAGTGGGCTATGGCTACACCTTC.

This chain connects TRBV11-1 to TRBJ2-5, with D unresolved. CDR1 and CDR2 (germline): SGHAT, FQDESV (reference sequence). The V gene lost 4 bases and the J gene lost 5 bases, with 8 bases spanning the gap. CDR3 length equals 12 residues. For the CDR3, the DNA is TGTGCCAGCAGCTCGGGTGGGGAGACCCAGTACTTC. It specifies CASSSGGETQYF.

In its sample, this clone was seen once. This chain uses TRBV7-3 with TRBJ2-1, with D unresolved. There are 14 residues in the CDR3. Germline CDR1 and CDR2: SGHTA and FQGTGA. V lost 5 bases, J lost 3 bases, and 11 bases lay in between. CDR3 in DNA: TGTGCCAGCAGCCCCCAGGTAGACTACAATGAGCAGTTCTTC. Protein sequence: CASSPQVDYNEQFF.

The chain carries TRBV5-1 and TRBJ2-5; 8 nucleotides line up with TRBD2. V lost 5 bases to trimming and J lost 2 bases; unmatched junction nucleotides: 8. CDR3 length: 15 amino acids. CDR1 is SGHRS and CDR2 is YFSETQ in the germline V gene. In DNA form, the CDR3 reads TGCGCCAGCAGTTTTTCCCAGCGGGAGCAAGAGACCCAGTACTTC. Its translation is CASSFSQREQETQYF.

This chain links TRBV6-1 with TRBJ2-7, with D possibly TRBD2 on 5 matching bases. Germline V CDR1 and CDR2: MNHNS, SASEGT. The CDR3 spans 12 residues. Trimming cost V 8 bases and J 7 bases, with 15 bases left between them. CDR3 loop: CASSPEGEEQYF. CDR3 in DNA: TGTGCCAGCTCCCCCGAGGGTGAGGAGCAGTACTTC.

This chain uses TRBV5-6 with TRBJ2-7; unclear D gene. The CDR3 consists of 14 residues. The germline V gene encodes CDR1 SGHDT and CDR2 YYEEEE. The ends were cut back, 0 bases at V and 5 bases at J, with 12 bases in the middle. The CDR3 loop reads CASSLGPGRNEQYF. The CDR3 nucleotides are TGTGCCAGCAGCTTGGGGCCGGGTAGGAACGAGCAGTACTTC.

The gene calls are TRBV5-8 and TRBJ2-1; 11 bases are a match to TRBD2. The CDR3 totals 18 residues. After removal of 4 bases from V and 4 bases from J, the junction contained 13 bases not matched to a gene. The germline CDR1 and CDR2 sequences are SGHTS and YDEGEE. CDR3 loop: CASSPTLAGGPPYNEQFF. The CDR3 bases are TGTGCCAGCAGCCCCACCTTAGCGGGAGGGCCCCCGTACAATGAGCAGTTCTTC.

The chain employs TRBV28 and TRBJ2-3, with 7 positions matching TRBD1. This CDR3 has 14 residues. From germline, CDR1 is MDHEN and CDR2 SYDVKM. The V and J ends lost 3 bases and 3 bases, in that order; junction bases with no gene match: 3. CDR3 nucleotides: TGTGCCAGCAGTTTGGGGACAGTTACAGATACGCAGTATTTT. It is translated as CASSLGTVTDTQYF. The full variable domain, completed using reference TRBV28 and TRBJ2-3, is DVKVTQSSRYLVKRTGEKVFLECVQDMDHENMFWYRQDPGLGLRLIYFSYDVKMKEKGDIPEGYSVSREKKERFSLILESASTNQTSMYLCASSLGTVTDTQYFGPGTRLTVL.